This TCR beta chain was sequenced during a study of regulatory and conventional T cells in RAG deficiency. Whole-study findings and limits: Shannon entropy fell and Simpson indices rose in RAG-deficient patients. Omenn CD25-high CD127-low cells may be activated cells, not true Tregs.

The repertoire was sequenced with immunoSEQ multiplex PCR; TCRdb's copy has only in-frame clones and lacks some. This sample yields under 25,000 clones, of which approximately 95% are seen a single time; 1% to 1.5% belongs to the top ten. Note on this clone: Its antigen is not known.

Genomic DNA came from blood conventional CD4+ T cells gated CD25-low CD127-high. V dropped 7 bases and J dropped 3 bases, with 14 bases sitting between them. The germline V gene has CDR1 SNHLY and CDR2 FYNNEI. The CDR3 runs 14 residues. The same specimen was also included in a second study, on regulatory T cells. That report adds: The PCR used 52 TRBV and 13 TRBJ primers. Patient repertoires had restricted TRB V-J pairs and skewed V and J usage, most in Tregs.

The gene calls are TRBV2 and TRBJ2-3, with a weak D call TRBD1 (6 bases). The sample consisted of CD25- CD4+ T cells sorted from blood. This TCR came from a human donor in good health. The CDR3 spells CASILQGGTDTQYF. The DNA for the CDR3 is TGTGCCAGCATCCTACAGGGTGGAACAGATACGCAGTATTTT.